This TCR beta chain was sequenced during a study of blood T cell repertoires in COVID-19. Study as a whole: PBMCs, B-cell-depleted T cells, or T cells were the source of the cDNA or gDNA that made up the material.

The CDR3 is made up of 12 amino acids. With V trimmed by 3 bases and J by 8 bases, 3 bases remained unmatched. The germline V gene has CDR1 SGHRS and CDR2 YFSETQ. This clone has a handful of counts. The authors' processing: Amplification of reference gene primers provided the estimated nucleated cell counts. Using immunoSEQ multiplex PCR, the repertoire was profiled, and TCRdb retains in-frame clones only, with some absent. V and J calls and clone size are as listed in that table; D and trimming were resolved from the DNA. The sample has some 180,000 clones, 90% seen once. V is TRBV5-1 and J is TRBJ1-2; 8 nucleotides line up with TRBD1. This sequence originates from a man aged 45-65 years with acute or convalescent COVID-19. The sequencing sample was made of peripheral blood. Here the CDR3 DNA reads TGCGCCAGCAGCTCCACAGGGGGAGGCTACACCTTC. Translated: CASSSTGGGYTF.